This T cell receptor beta chain was captured by sequencing in a study of blood T cell repertoires in COVID-19 (dated by TCRdb to about 2020). Regarding the complete study: Samples covering the acute and convalescent phases of COVID-19 were provided by collaborators in the United States, Italy and Spain. The material from the prospective study consisted of cDNA or gDNA derived from T cells, B-cell-depleted T cells, or PBMCs. Deeply sampled blood TCRbeta repertoires from subjects exposed to, actively infected with, or recovered from COVID-19 were included in the dataset. The repertoires were released in a freely available public database intended as a resource for research on the immune response to SARS-CoV-2. The samples were drawn from the first 160 participants of the ongoing ImmuneRACE study and from under 1,500 subjects provided by 6 global collaborators. The sample metadata nearly always contained a de-identified subject ID, COVID-19 status, age in years and sex. HLA class I and class II types, where available, came from metadata supplied by the sample provider rather than from assay-based typing. Broader findings and caveats from the paper: How much clinical and demographic metadata was included differed by source and by participant, and the metadata was provided uncurated.

TCRbeta CDR3 regions were amplified from genomic DNA by means of the immunoSEQ Assay, a bias-controlled multiplex PCR. Under the source paper's analysis protocol: The number of nucleated cells in each sample was estimated from the amplification of reference gene primers within the assay. Sequence reads were collapsed and filtered to measure the absolute abundance of every unique TCRbeta CDR3 rearrangement. For each sample, productive Simpson clonality was calculated by taking the square root of Simpson's diversity index across productive rearrangements. TCRdb re-hosts the immuneACCESS table, in-frame sequences only. Its copies lack some clones; in the studies checked, an unresolved V gene accounts for under half of them, and the cause for the rest is not known. The D gene and trimming were derived from the DNA, and the V and J assignments and clone size from that table. The sample profile shows roughly 96,000 clones; over 80% of them were found once. The ten largest clones represent around 18% of the sample.

Relative to germline, V is 8 bases shorter and J is 9 bases shorter, with 14 bases between their ends. CDR1 is given as SNHLY and CDR2 as FYNNEI, both from the germline V gene. The CDR3, cysteine through phenylalanine, is 12 amino acids long. The entry retains the CDR3 DNA only, 36 bases that are in frame from base 1. The table lists this clone with a few counts. Its target antigen remains unknown. Base qualities are not provided; no much larger clone lies one nucleotide away. Collaborating institutions collected whole blood in K2EDTA tubes following their own protocols. For TCRbeta analysis, collaborators shipped samples in one of three forms: frozen whole blood, isolated PBMCs, or DNA extracted from either of those sample types.

Input material: peripheral blood. The sequence is built from TRBV2 and TRBJ1-5, with the D segment identity uncertain. The receptor comes from a man at least 80 years old with acute or convalescent COVID-19. Here the CDR3 is given as CASVATLGPQHF. The DNA reads TGTGCCAGCGTTGCTACGCTAGGGCCCCAGCATTTT.